This T cell receptor beta chain was recovered during a study of T cell clonotyping in hematopoietic cell transplantation listed by TCRdb under 2021. With respect to the entire study: Recipient samples taken before transplant were obtained following cytoreduction. A total of some 130 blood samples were collected in the study from approximately 32 consecutive transplant recipients and their related donors. Patients were recruited between September 2015 and 2017 and followed until late 2020 or death. General conclusions and limits of the study: Broader posttransplant TCR repertoire diversity was predicted by donor and pretransplant recipient Inverse Simpson Index values. Recipient repertoires showed only a small fraction of overlap with donor repertoires, and over 95% appeared de novo at the given depth. The sample size was limited, and because cells were not sorted, the contributions of CD4 and CD8 repertoires could not be separated. After transplant, TCR diversity in recipients dropped, and pathologically expanded clonotypes climbed progressively between day 30 and day 180.

From the germline V gene (reference sequence), CDR1 is SEHNR and CDR2 is FQNEAQ. V and J are truncated by 5 bases and 4 bases respectively, leaving an intervening sequence of 18 bases. Including cysteine and phenylalanine, the CDR3 has 15 amino acids. This entry keeps only the CDR3 DNA: 45 bases, framed from base 1. In regard to this clone: Its antigen target is currently unknown. Per-base quality was not reported, and no clone a single base away is much larger than it.

The immunoSEQ assay, a bias-controlled multiplex PCR with V- and J-specific primers, was used to amplify TCR beta CDR3 regions from genomic DNA. In a second PCR step, the CDR3 amplicons were tagged with a proprietary barcode plus Illumina adapter sequences. An Illumina MiSeq instrument was used to sequence the CDR3 libraries. Per the source publication's procedure: immunoSEQ Analyzer 3.0 was used for export and quality control, with R Bioconductor and Immunarch used for downstream analyses. Only productive rearrangements in the normalized downsampled data set were used to calculate repertoire metrics. Pathologically expanded clonotypes were defined as those larger than 5 templates in the normalized cohort. The Inverse Simpson Index served as the measure of repertoire diversity. To capture all clonotypes, CMV-specificity analyses were performed on the non-normalized data set. TCRdb obtained this table from immuneACCESS and retained in-frame rearrangements with V and J assigned. These tables miss some clones; where compared with another copy, unresolved V genes account for less than half of the shortfall, and the remainder is unexplained. The DNA gave D and trimming, while V, J and clone size come from that table. For this sample the table gives fewer than 100,000 clones, of which 96% were detected only once. The ten largest clones represent under 2% of the sample.

What this sample's time point label stands for: recipient sample about 28 days before transplant, after cytoreduction. Blood from recipients was drawn about 28 days before transplant and again at days 30, 100 and 180 after transplant. Nuclei Lysis Solution was used to extract genomic DNA from fresh or cryopreserved unfractionated peripheral blood mononuclear cells. The V and J segments used are TRBV7-9 and TRBJ2-7; the D assignment is uncertain and may be TRBD1 or TRBD2, with 5 bases supporting each. The sequence was obtained from a woman in her forties or fifties with acute myeloid leukemia. Some clones in this sample may be carry-over from other donors' samples. The sample in question was peripheral blood mononuclear cells, obtained before stem cell transplant. The bases read TGTGCCAGCAGCGGGGACGTTGGTATCGAGTACGAGCAGTACTTC. This encodes CASSGDVGIEYEQYF.